This entry is about one TCR beta chain. This record belongs to a study of PD-L1 blockade in urothelial cancer. Whole-study context: Timepoints chosen for blood analysis were 3 weeks (second dose) and 6 weeks after treatment start.

Profiling relied on immunoSEQ multiplex PCR, and the TCRdb table lists in-frame clones only, not all of them. The sample contains fewer than 75,000 clones, less than 90% of which appear only once. The germline CDR1 and CDR2 sequences are SGHDN and FVKESK. This CDR3 has 13 amino acids. V was trimmed by 3 bases and J by 2 bases, leaving 7 bases between them. J is TRBJ1-2 and V is TRBV14; no definite D call. The sequence came from a man aged 70-80 years with urothelial cancer. The material sequenced was PBMCs, taken around atezolizumab (anti-PD-L1) treatment. This CDR3 reads CASSQVTNYGYTF. The CDR3 coding sequence is TGTGCCAGCAGCCAGGTGACAAACTATGGCTACACCTTC.